A single sample gave rise to the 30 T cell receptor beta chains below, sequenced in a study of blood T cell repertoires in COVID-19. TCRdb's copy holds only in-frame clones and misses some; the assay was immunoSEQ multiplex PCR. The sample holds roughly 200,000 clones; 75% to 90% are singletons and the top ten take roughly 4.5%. The sample was PBMCs or T cells enriched from blood (not recorded which). The receptors were gathered from a woman under 40 who had been exposed to COVID-19.

This clone was detected once. The CDR3 nucleotides read TGTGCCAGCAGCCCCTCTTTGCGGTTAGCCAAAAACATTCAGTACTTC. Its translation: CASSPSLRLAKNIQYF. The chain joins TRBV11-2 to TRBJ2-4; D remains unclear. The V end lost 5 bases, the J end lost 0 bases, and 14 bases lay between the germline ends. CDR3 length equals 16 residues. The V gene's germline CDR1 is SGHAT and CDR2 FQNNGV.

This clone was picked up one time. The rearrangement joins TRBV5-5 to TRBJ2-7; D call uncertain. The V and J ends lost 3 bases and 2 bases respectively, with 3 bases between them. This CDR3 region has 11 residues. The germline V gene has CDR1 SGHKS and CDR2 YYEKEE (reference sequence). The CDR3 here is CASSSTYEQYF. The CDR3 bases are TGTGCCAGCAGCTCCACCTACGAGCAGTACTTC.

The chain combines TRBV4-1 with TRBJ2-7; D is uncertain. There are 12 residues in the CDR3. V was shortened by 4 bases and J by 7 bases, with 11 bases between the two germline ends. The germline V gene has CDR1 MGHRA and CDR2 YSYEKL. The CDR3 nucleotides are TGCGCCAGCAGCCTGAACGGAGCAGAGCAGTACTTC. Translation: CASSLNGAEQYF.

The V gene is TRBV27, the J gene TRBJ2-7; 7 nucleotides agree with TRBD1. V was clipped by 6 bases and J by 2 bases; unmatched bases: 4. Germline assignment: CDR1 MNHEY and CDR2 SMNVEV (reference sequence). The CDR3 contains 13 residues. Here the CDR3 DNA reads TGTGCCAGCAGGAGGACAGGAACCTACGAGCAGTACTTC. Translated, it gives CASRRTGTYEQYF.

This clone was detected a few times. The chain uses TRBV3-1 (or the pseudogene TRBV3-2) and TRBJ1-6; TRBD1 agrees at 11 bases. The CDR3 runs to 16 residues. The germline V gene encodes CDR1 LGHDT and CDR2 YNNKEL (reference sequence). V was clipped by 3 bases and J by 7 bases; unmatched bases: 5. CDR3 loop: CASSQGQGVGNSPLHF. Here the CDR3 DNA reads TGTGCCAGCAGCCAGGGACAGGGGGTCGGGAATTCACCCCTCCACTTT.

This sequence joins TRBV25-1 and TRBJ2-3, with 7 positions matching TRBD2. Germline-derived CDR1 and CDR2 are MGHDK and SYGVNS. This CDR3 comprises 15 residues. V was pared by 5 bases and J by 4 bases, with 9 bases of the junction left unmatched. CDR3 sequence (DNA): TGTGCCAGCAGTTCCGGGGGGTCACACGCAGATACGCAGTATTTT. Its translation is CASSSGGSHADTQYF.

The chain recombines TRBV11-2 with TRBJ2-7, with D maybe TRBD1 (5 bases). The CDR3 is 15 amino acids. Trimming took off 1 base at V and 3 bases at J, with 13 bases between the two ends. CDR1 SGHAT and CDR2 FQNNGV come from the germline V gene. In nucleotides, the CDR3 is TGTGCCAGCAGCTTAGCCCAAGACAGCCTCTACGAGCAGTACTTC. It is translated as CASSLAQDSLYEQYF. The variable domain in full, with the rest retrieved from reference TRBV11-2 and TRBJ2-7, is EAGVAQSPRYKIIEKRQSVAFWCNPISGHATLYWYQQILGQGPKLLIQFQNNGVVDDSQLPKDRFSAERLKGVDSTLKIQPAKLEDSAVYLCASSLAQDSLYEQYFGPGTRLTVT.

The chain recombines TRBV11-2 with TRBJ2-1; weak D call: TRBD2 (6 bases). This CDR3 has 12 residues. With 6 bases removed from V and 10 bases from J, the gap between germline ends came to 13 bases. Germline CDR1 and CDR2: SGHAT and FQNNGV. The CDR3 sequence is CASSSIRGEQFF. The CDR3 nucleotides are TGTGCCAGCAGTTCTATCCGGGGGGAGCAGTTCTTC.

CDR3 sequence (DNA): TGTGCCAGCAGTGAAGTAGCAGGGGTCGACGAGCAGTACTTC. Encoded protein: CASSEVAGVDEQYF. The chain links TRBV6-1 to TRBJ2-7; tentatively, D is TRBD1 (6 bases). V lost 1 base and J lost 5, with 12 bases in between. The length of the CDR3 is 14 residues. The germline gives CDR1 MNHNS, CDR2 SASEGT.

The chain is built from TRBV13 and TRBJ2-7, with 10 bases that match TRBD1. Per germline, CDR1 PRHDT and CDR2 FYEKMQ (reference sequence). The CDR3 is 17 residues long. V shed 5 bases and J 7 bases; nucleotides not matched to a gene: 17. This CDR3 is CASSPMPPGQGMGEQYF. CDR3 sequence (DNA): TGTGCCAGCAGCCCGATGCCTCCGGGACAGGGGATGGGAGAGCAGTACTTC.

A remark on this clone: Other DNA sequences in this sample translate to the same CDR3. The V gene is TRBV7-9, the J gene TRBJ1-2; no definite D call. Germline V gene data show CDR1 as SEHNR and CDR2 as FQNEAQ (reference sequence). The CDR3 consists of 13 residues. V lost 5 bases, J lost 7 bases, and 14 bases lay in between. The CDR3 is CASSRDGGGGYTF. CDR3 DNA: TGTGCCAGCAGCAGAGACGGAGGAGGTGGCTACACCTTC.

There are a few counts of this clone. The rearrangement links TRBV7-9 to TRBJ2-1, with 9 bases lining up with TRBD1. Germline assignment: CDR1 SEHNR and CDR2 FQNEAQ (reference sequence). This CDR3 is built from 14 residues. Trimming at V came to 5 bases and at J to 8 bases, leaving 7 bases not matched to a gene. The CDR3 DNA sequence: TGTGCCAGCAGCCCCGGACAGGGGTCGGATGAGCAGTTCTTC. It encodes CASSPGQGSDEQFF.

This rearrangement joins TRBV24-1 to TRBJ2-3; tentatively, D is TRBD1 (6 bases). The CDR3 is 19 amino acids. V was trimmed by 1 base and J by 1 base, leaving 20 bases between them. Germline CDR1 KGHDR, CDR2 SFDVKD. The CDR3 spells CATSDFIPGHSQGTDTQYF. DNA for the CDR3: TGTGCCACCAGTGATTTTATTCCGGGACACTCCCAAGGCACAGATACGCAGTATTTT.

Turning to this clone: Distinct nucleotide sequences in the sample also encode this CDR3. The chain couples TRBV19 to TRBJ1-3, with D perhaps TRBD1 (5 bases). Germline CDR1 LNHDA, CDR2 SQIVND (reference sequence). CDR3 length: 14 amino acids. The V gene lost 6 bases and the J gene lost 0 bases, with 9 bases spanning the gap. CDR3 region: CASRQVYSGNTIYF. The CDR3 coding sequence is TGTGCCAGTAGACAGGTCTACTCTGGAAACACCATATATTTT.

The chain employs TRBV19 and TRBJ2-3, with a possible D match to TRBD2 (5 bases). This CDR3 spans 15 amino acids. CDR1 is LNHDA, CDR2 SQIVND, per germline (reference sequence). V shed 3 bases and J shed 4 bases, with 14 bases lying between them. CDR3 bases: TGTGCCAGTAGTATGGACTCTATCCCGGCAGATACGCAGTATTTT. Translation: CASSMDSIPADTQYF. The whole variable domain, filled in from reference TRBV19 and TRBJ2-3, reads DGGITQSPKYLFRKEGQNVTLSCEQNLNHDAMYWYRQDPGQGLRLIYYSQIVNDFQKGDIAEGYSVSREKKESFPLTVTSAQKNPTAFYLCASSMDSIPADTQYFGPGTRLTVL.

This chain connects TRBV12-3 or TRBV12-4 to TRBJ1-4; D remains unclear. This CDR3 region has 12 residues. V was shortened by 3 bases and J by 7 bases, with 6 bases between the two germline ends. This chain's CDR3 is CASSFSSEKLFF. CDR3 nucleotides: TGTGCCAGCAGTTTCTCGTCTGAAAAACTGTTTTTT.

V is TRBV27 and J is TRBJ2-7, with D tentatively TRBD1 (6 bases). V lost 5 bases to trimming and J lost 5 bases, with 10 bases between them. The CDR3 is 12 residues long. Germline V gene lookup returns CDR1 MNHEY and CDR2 SMNVEV (reference sequence). The CDR3 DNA follows: TGTGCCAGCAGTGAACAGGGCCACGAGCAGTACTTC. Amino acid sequence: CASSEQGHEQYF.

V is TRBV10-2 and J is TRBJ1-4; no firm D call. The CDR3 has 14 residues. Trimming stripped 3 bases from V and 4 bases from J, with 9 bases between. Germline V gives CDR1 WSHSY, CDR2 SAAADI. The chain's CDR3 is CASSEGRNNEKLFF. The DNA for the CDR3 is TGCGCCAGCAGTGAAGGGAGGAATAATGAAAAACTGTTTTTT.

The V call is TRBV5-1, the J call TRBJ1-2, with 8 bases that match TRBD1. Germline trimming cut 4 bases from V and 4 bases from J; bases unmatched to any gene: 9. Per germline, CDR1 SGHRS and CDR2 YFSETQ. The CDR3 loop spans 15 amino acids. The CDR3 sequence: CASSTTGGVGYGYTF. Written as DNA, the CDR3 is TGCGCCAGCAGCACTACAGGGGGAGTGGGCTATGGCTACACCTTC.

V and J are TRBV7-9 and TRBJ1-6; tentatively, D is TRBD1 (6 bases). CDR3 length equals 16 residues. Trimming took off 1 base at V and 8 bases at J, with 15 bases between the two ends. Germline V gene lookup returns CDR1 SEHNR and CDR2 FQNEAQ (reference sequence). This CDR3 reads CASSLEGGTPYSPLHF. DNA for the CDR3: TGTGCCAGCAGCTTAGAGGGGGGGACACCTTATTCACCCCTCCACTTT.

V gene TRBV18 combines with J gene TRBJ1-2, with 8 positions matching TRBD1. CDR1 KGHSH and CDR2 LQKENI come from the germline V gene. The CDR3 contains 15 residues. V shed 3 bases and J 3 bases; nucleotides not matched to a gene: 6. In nucleotides, the CDR3 is TGTGCCAGCTCACCCTCCGGACAGGGAGACTATGGCTACACCTTC. Protein sequence: CASSPSGQGDYGYTF. The full variable domain, completed using reference TRBV18 and TRBJ1-2, is NAGVMQNPRHLVRRRGQEARLRCSPMKGHSHVYWYRQLPEEGLKFMVYLQKENIIDESGMPKERFSAEFPKEGPSILRIQQVVRGDSAAYFCASSPSGQGDYGYTFGSGTRLTVV.

The rearrangement uses TRBV5-4 and TRBJ1-6; TRBD1 agrees at 9 bases. From germline, CDR1 is SGHNT and CDR2 YYREEE (reference sequence). This CDR3 has 15 residues. The ends lost 3 bases at V and 10 bases at J; junction bases unmatched: 8. The chain's CDR3 is CASSSEDRGGSPLHF. CDR3 DNA sequence: TGTGCCAGCAGCTCAGAGGACAGGGGAGGGTCACCCCTCCACTTT.

J is TRBJ2-6 and V is TRBV7-6; 9 bases map to TRBD2. The CDR3 loop spans 18 amino acids. V lost 5 bases and J lost 4; bases outside the gene matches: 12. The germline gives CDR1 SGHVS, CDR2 FNYEAQ. CDR3 sequence: CASSPRGGGAGGANVLTF. DNA of the CDR3: TGTGCCAGCAGCCCGCGGGGCGGGGGGGCAGGAGGGGCCAACGTCCTGACTTTC.

This clone turned up a few times. The chain's CDR3 is CASIPTGNTGELFF. CDR3 in DNA: TGCGCCAGCATTCCGACAGGGAACACCGGGGAGCTGTTTTTT. The rearrangement joins TRBV10-2 to TRBJ2-2, with D perhaps TRBD1 (6 bases). The germline V gene encodes CDR1 WSHSY and CDR2 SAAADI. The CDR3 is 14 residues long. The V gene lost 7 bases and the J gene lost 1 base, with 10 bases spanning the gap.

Only a few counts were recorded for this clone. The V call is TRBV9, the J call TRBJ2-7; 8 nucleotides align to TRBD1. The germline V gene has CDR1 SGDLS and CDR2 YYNGEE. V dropped 4 bases and J dropped 6; count of bases not matched to a gene: 6. The CDR3 consists of 13 residues. CDR3 DNA sequence: TGTGCCAGCAGCCCAGGGGGCACGGGCGAGCAGTACTTC. This sequence encodes CASSPGGTGEQYF.

The rearrangement links TRBV11-2 to TRBJ2-7; 12 nucleotides agree with TRBD2. The CDR3 has 16 amino acids. The V segment lost 4 bases and the J segment 3 bases; nucleotides outside the gene matches: 7. Germline V gene data show CDR1 as SGHAT and CDR2 as FQNNGV. CDR3 protein: CASSSTSGGLLYEQYF. The CDR3 nucleotides read TGTGCCAGCAGCTCGACTAGCGGGGGCCTCCTCTACGAGCAGTACTTC.

The genes are TRBV7-8 and TRBJ2-7, with TRBD1 as a possible D gene (5 bases). From germline, CDR1 is SGHVS and CDR2 FQNEAQ. V was trimmed by 1 base and J by 5 bases, leaving 6 bases between them. This CDR3 comprises 12 residues. The CDR3, as DNA: TGTGCCAGCAGCTTAGGGGGCCACGAGCAGTACTTC. It codes for CASSLGGHEQYF.

This clone has only a few counts. The J gene is TRBJ2-1, the V gene TRBV24-1; 7 bases are shared with TRBD1. After removal of 7 bases from V and 9 bases from J, the junction contained 8 bases not matched to a gene. Looked up from germline, CDR1 is KGHDR and CDR2 is SFDVKD. CDR3 size: 13 residues. The CDR3 reads CATRAGGDGEQFF. The CDR3 bases are TGTGCCACCAGGGCAGGGGGTGATGGTGAGCAGTTCTTC.

The chain combines TRBV19 with TRBJ2-1; TRBD2 is a possible D gene (6 bases). CDR1 is LNHDA and CDR2 is SQIVND in the germline V gene (reference sequence). The CDR3 contains 11 residues. Trimming took 7 bases from V and 9 from J, leaving 10 bases between them. The CDR3 DNA sequence: TGTGCCAGTACTATGGGGGGTGAGCAGTTCTTC. Its translation is CASTMGGEQFF.

This chain uses TRBV2 with TRBJ1-6; D is unclear. V gave up 7 bases and J gave up 6 bases, with 13 bases separating them. The CDR3 spans 14 residues. Germline CDR1 reads SNHLY; CDR2 reads FYNNEI. The CDR3 is CASMTRPVNSPLHF. In nucleotides, the CDR3 is TGTGCCAGCATGACCAGGCCCGTTAATTCACCCCTCCACTTT. The complete variable domain, with remaining parts taken from reference TRBV2 and TRBJ1-6, reads EPEVTQTPSHQVTQMGQEVILRCVPISNHLYFYWYRQILGQKVEFLVSFYNNEISEKSEIFDDQFSVERPDGSNFTLKIRSTKLEDSAMYFCASMTRPVNSPLHFGNGTRLTVT.